The clone carrying this TCR beta chain has a handful of counts. What it binds is unknown. The PCR was carried out with 60 Vbeta primers and 13 Jbeta primers. Only in-frame clones appear in the TCRdb table, and some are missing; sequencing was by immunoSEQ multiplex PCR. Of more than 85,000 clones listed, about 70% are singletons. This sample was taken from a study of cytomegalovirus exposure and HLA in healthy donors. Germline V gene data show CDR1 as LGHNA and CDR2 as YNFKEQ. This CDR3 is built from 17 residues. General study points: After further analysis at a later stage, around 17,000 TCR beta sequences were associated with HLA alleles at 0.05 false discovery rate. Earlier results showed most TCR beta V segments being productive about 87% or about 30% of the time. In vitro checks showed that a few CMV-associated chains really do target CMV antigens.

The chain joins TRBV4-2 to TRBJ2-5, with 8 bases lining up with TRBD2. The J call is doubtful: the DNA matches TRBJ2-7 better. The sequence was obtained from a man aged 30 to 45 in good health and CMV-seronegative. What was sequenced was PBMCs. CDR3 protein: CASSQDFEAGARDEQYF. The DNA for the CDR3 is TGTGCCAGCAGCCAAGATTTCGAAGCGGGAGCTCGGGACGAGCAGTACTTC.